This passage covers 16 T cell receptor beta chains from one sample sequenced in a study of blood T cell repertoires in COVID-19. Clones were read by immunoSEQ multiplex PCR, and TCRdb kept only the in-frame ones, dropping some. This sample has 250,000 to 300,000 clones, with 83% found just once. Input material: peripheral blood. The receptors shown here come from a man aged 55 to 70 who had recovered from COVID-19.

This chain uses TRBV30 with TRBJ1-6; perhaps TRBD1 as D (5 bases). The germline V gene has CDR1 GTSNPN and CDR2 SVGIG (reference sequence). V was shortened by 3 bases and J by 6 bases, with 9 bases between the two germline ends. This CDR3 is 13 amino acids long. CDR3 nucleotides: TGTGCCTGGAGGGGGCAGACTAATTCACCCCTCCACTTT. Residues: CAWRGQTNSPLHF.

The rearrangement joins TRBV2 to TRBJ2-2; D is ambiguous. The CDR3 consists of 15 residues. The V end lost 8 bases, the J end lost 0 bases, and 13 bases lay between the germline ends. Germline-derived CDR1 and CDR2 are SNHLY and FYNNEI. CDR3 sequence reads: CASLREETNTGELFF. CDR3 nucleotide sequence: TGTGCCAGCCTCCGAGAGGAGACGAACACCGGGGAGCTGTTTTTT.

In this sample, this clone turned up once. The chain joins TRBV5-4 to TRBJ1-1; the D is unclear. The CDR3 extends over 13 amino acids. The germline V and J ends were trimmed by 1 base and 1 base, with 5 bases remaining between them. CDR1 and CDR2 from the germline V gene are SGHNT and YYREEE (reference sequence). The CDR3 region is CASSLTANTEAFF. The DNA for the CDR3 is TGTGCCAGCAGCTTGACAGCGAACACTGAAGCTTTCTTT.

The CDR3 bases are TGTGCCAGCAGCGGACAGCGAAATTCACCCCTCCACTTT. Translating it yields CASSGQRNSPLHF. The chain couples TRBV7-2 to TRBJ1-6, with a possible D match to TRBD1 (6 bases). V gave up 5 bases and J gave up 7 bases, with 9 bases separating them. The V gene's germline CDR1 is SGHTA and CDR2 FQGNSA. This CDR3 comprises 13 residues.

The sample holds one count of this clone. CDR3 loop: CASSRDPGTGEGEQFF. The CDR3 DNA is TGTGCCAGCAGTCGGGATCCCGGGACAGGGGAAGGTGAGCAGTTCTTC. J is TRBJ2-1 and V is TRBV6-6; 10 nucleotides align to TRBD1. Germline CDR1 is MNHNY and CDR2 is SVGAGI (reference sequence). This CDR3 is 16 amino acids long. V lost 5 bases and J lost 9; bases outside the gene matches: 13.

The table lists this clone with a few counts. The CDR3 is CSASGTGVTGYTF. In DNA form, the CDR3 reads TGCAGCGCTTCCGGGACAGGGGTCACTGGCTACACCTTC. The chain combines TRBV29-1 with TRBJ1-2; 10 bases fit TRBD1. Germline V gene sequence: CDR1 SQVTM, CDR2 ANQGSEA. Trimming at V came to 7 bases and at J to 7 bases, leaving 9 bases not matched to a gene. CDR3 size: 13 residues.

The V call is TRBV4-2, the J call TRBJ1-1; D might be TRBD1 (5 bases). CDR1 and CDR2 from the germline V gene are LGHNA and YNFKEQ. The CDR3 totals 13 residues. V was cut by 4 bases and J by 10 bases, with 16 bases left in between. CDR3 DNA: TGTGCCAGCAGCCCCAGTGTGCAGGGCGGAGCTTTCTTT. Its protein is CASSPSVQGGAFF.

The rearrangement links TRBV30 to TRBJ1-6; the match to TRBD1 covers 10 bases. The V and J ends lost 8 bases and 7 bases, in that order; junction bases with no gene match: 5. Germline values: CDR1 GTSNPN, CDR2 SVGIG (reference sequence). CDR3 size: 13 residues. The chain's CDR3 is CAGGQGTNSPLHF. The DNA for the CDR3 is TGTGCCGGGGGACAGGGGACGAATTCACCCCTCCACTTT. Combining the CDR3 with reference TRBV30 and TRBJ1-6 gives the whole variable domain SQTIHQWPATLVQPVGSPLSLECTVEGTSNPNLYWYRQAAGRGLQLLFYSVGIGQISSEVPQNLSASRPQDRQFILSSKKLLLSDSGFYLCAGGQGTNSPLHFGNGTRLTVT.

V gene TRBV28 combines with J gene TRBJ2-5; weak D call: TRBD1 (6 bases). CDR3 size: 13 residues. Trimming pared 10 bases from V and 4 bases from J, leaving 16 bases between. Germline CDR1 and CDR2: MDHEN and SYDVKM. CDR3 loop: CANRRQGLETQYF. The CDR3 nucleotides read TGTGCCAACCGACGGCAGGGGTTAGAGACCCAGTACTTC.

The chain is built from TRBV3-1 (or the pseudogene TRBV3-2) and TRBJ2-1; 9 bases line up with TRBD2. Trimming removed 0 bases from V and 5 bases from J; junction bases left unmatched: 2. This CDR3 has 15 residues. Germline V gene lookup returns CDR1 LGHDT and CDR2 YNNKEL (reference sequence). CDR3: CASSQEGLADNEQFF. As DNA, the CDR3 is TGTGCCAGCAGCCAAGAGGGACTAGCCGACAATGAGCAGTTCTTC.

As DNA, the CDR3 is TGTGCCAGCAGTGAACTAGCGGGGGGGTACGAGCAGTACTTC. Translating gives CASSELAGGYEQYF. V is TRBV2 and J is TRBJ2-7; TRBD2 matches 12 bases. Germline V gene sequence: CDR1 SNHLY, CDR2 FYNNEI. The V segment lost 2 bases and the J segment 4 bases; nucleotides outside the gene matches: 0. The CDR3 runs to 14 residues.

The CDR3 region is CAISGTGYGYTF. In nucleotides, the CDR3 is TGTGCCATCAGCGGTACGGGCTATGGCTACACCTTC. The chain employs TRBV10-3 and TRBJ1-2; no clear D gene. Deletions cut 6 bases from V and 4 bases from J, with 9 bases between. The CDR3 sequence is 12 residues long. Germline lookup yields CDR1 ENHRY and CDR2 SYGVKD.

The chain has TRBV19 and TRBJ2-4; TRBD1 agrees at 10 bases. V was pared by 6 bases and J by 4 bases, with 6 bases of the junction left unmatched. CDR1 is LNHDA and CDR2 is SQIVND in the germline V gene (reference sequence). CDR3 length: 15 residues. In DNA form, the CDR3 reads TGTGCCAGTAGACCGACAGGGGGCCCAAAAAACATTCAGTACTTC. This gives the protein CASRPTGGPKNIQYF.

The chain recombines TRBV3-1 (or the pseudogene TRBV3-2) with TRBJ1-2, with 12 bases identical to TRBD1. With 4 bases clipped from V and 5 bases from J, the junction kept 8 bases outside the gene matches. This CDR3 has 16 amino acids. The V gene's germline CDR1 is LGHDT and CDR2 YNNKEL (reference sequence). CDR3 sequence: CASSPTRDRGRYGYTF. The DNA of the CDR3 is TGTGCCAGCAGCCCGACCCGGGACAGGGGGCGTTATGGCTACACCTTC.

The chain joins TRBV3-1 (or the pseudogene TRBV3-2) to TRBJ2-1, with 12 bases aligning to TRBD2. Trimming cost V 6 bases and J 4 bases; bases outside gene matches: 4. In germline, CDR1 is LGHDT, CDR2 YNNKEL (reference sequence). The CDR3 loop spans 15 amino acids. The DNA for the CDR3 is TGTGCCAGCAGTCGTACTAGCGGGGGGTACAATGAGCAGTTCTTC. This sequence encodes CASSRTSGGYNEQFF.

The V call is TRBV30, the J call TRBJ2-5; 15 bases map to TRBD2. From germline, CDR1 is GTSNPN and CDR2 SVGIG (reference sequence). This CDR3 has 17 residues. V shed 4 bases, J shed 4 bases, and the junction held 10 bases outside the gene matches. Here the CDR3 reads CAWTAGLAGGPGETQYF. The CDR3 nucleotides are TGTGCCTGGACTGCCGGACTAGCGGGAGGGCCGGGAGAGACCCAGTACTTC.